The present T cell receptor (beta chain) was sequenced within a study of T cells in Graves' hyperthyroidism and ophthalmopathy (dated by TCRdb to between 2019 and 2020). Concerning the study at large: Peripheral blood was sampled at the time of initial diagnosis, prior to any treatment. To identify distinguishing TCR V-J signatures, a discovery cohort of 100 patients was used, comprising fewer than 45 with Graves' ophthalmopathy and 57 with stable Graves' hyperthyroidism. Prospective prediction of ophthalmopathy was tested in an independent validation cohort of some 20 hyperthyroidism patients and around 16 patients who later progressed to ophthalmopathy. The approximately 100 discovery patients were divided at random into training and test sets in a 7:3 ratio. Thyroid tissue and blood T-cell repertoires from about six Graves' hyperthyroidism patients were also compared in the study. After sampling, hyperthyroidism patients received methimazole starting at 30 mg daily, and ophthalmopathy patients received high-dose intravenous methylprednisolone. According to the paper, TCR Vbeta CDR3 sequencing was carried out on 120 to 150 peripheral blood samples, which came from some 41 ophthalmopathy, 75 to 80 hyperthyroidism and roughly 17 progressor patients.

Overall study outcomes, separate from this receptor: During validation, the model predicted progression to ophthalmopathy a median of around 6 months ahead of onset, with 70.59% sensitivity and 72% to 85% specificity. No statistical method was used to fix the sample size in advance, and group allocation was not hidden from the investigators. A 13 V-J signature model separated ophthalmopathy from stable hyperthyroidism, with roughly 88% sensitivity and about 81% specificity in cross-validation and 80%/75% in testing. Most expanded thyroid clonotypes (frequency above 0.001) were also detected in blood, a finding suggesting that blood repertoires may reflect thyroid immune responses.

The TCR beta CDR3 regions were amplified from the RNA transcripts. The TCR CDR3 was subjected to a first round of RT-PCR using the HTBI primer set and the Qiagen OneStep RT-PCR kit. The libraries were constructed in a second round of multiplex PCR and then size-selected and purified. Paired-end sequencing of the libraries was performed with 100 bp reads on an Illumina HiSeq2000. The authors' pipeline ran thus. SOAPnuke was used to process the raw data, with reads discarded if the reads contained adapters or uncalled bases, had a mean Phred below 15, or lacked an exact constant-primer or identifier match. COPE v1.2.5 was used to merge the high-quality paired reads, and each unique nucleotide sequence was defined as a clonotype. MiTCR v1.1 was used to align the clonotypes against IMGT TRBV, TRBD and TRBJ reference segments. Only V-J combinations with frequency above 0.0001, covering 99.2% of repertoires, were analysed. The TCS score was defined as F50 (clonal expansion) divided by E x V (chaos), with BLOSUM62-based TCRdist calculated between CDR3 peptides within each V-J. Welch's t-statistics and random forest reduced just over 500 V-J features to roughly 13, which were used in a naive Bayes classifier (R e1071). The raw public data were reprocessed by TCRdb itself: fastp quality trimming at Q25, MiXCR clonotype calling, in-frame beta chains only. Under each unique CDR3 protein, matching rows form one entry showing the most common genes and DNA. TCRdb's processing, not the study's, gives the V and J calls here. This sample lists some 600,000 distinct CDR3 sequences; roughly 14% were detected once. Less than 6% of the sample is taken by the ten largest.

As to this clonotype: The antigen it recognizes is unknown. No much larger clonotype is one base removed from it; base qualities were not supplied.

Hyperthyroidism patients were newly diagnosed, had a disease duration of under 2 months, and were aged 18 to 65 years. Any patient with an uncontrolled infection, another autoimmune disease, pregnancy or lactation was excluded. Clinical symptoms, serum thyroxine and TRAb, thyroid ultrasound, and orbital computed tomography formed the basis for the diagnoses. Blood from progressor patients was collected at the time of first diagnosis with hyperthyroidism, before any ophthalmopathy symptoms had appeared. Ficoll-Paque density gradient centrifugation was used to isolate PBMCs from 8 to 10 ml of fresh peripheral blood. Patients classed as progressors first received a Graves' hyperthyroidism diagnosis and then went on to develop ophthalmopathy during follow-up. Total RNA was extracted using Trizol reagent, and RNA quality was assessed on an Agilent 2100 Bioanalyzer. According to the germline V gene, CDR1 reads MGHDK and CDR2 reads SYGVNS. The CDR3 covers 16 residues, taking in both the cysteine and the phenylalanine. Only CDR3 DNA is held: 48 bases, read in frame from base 1. Trimming takes 1 base from V and 0 bases from J, and the germline ends sit 13 bases apart.

What was sequenced was blood. The chain is made from TRBV25-1 and TRBJ2-7; no confident D gene assignment can be made. The TCR sequence derives from a woman between 25 and 40 years old with Graves' hyperthyroidism that later progressed to Graves' ophthalmopathy. CDR3 sequence: CASSESIGHLSYEQYF. The nucleotide sequence reads as follows: TGTGCCAGCAGTGAATCAATTGGGCATCTCTCCTACGAGCAGTACTTC.